A selection of T cell receptor beta chains follows, all from one sample in a study of cytomegalovirus exposure and HLA in healthy donors. Sequenced by immunoSEQ multiplex PCR; TCRdb stores in-frame clones only, minus some. The table lists about 120,000 clones. The sample was PBMCs. The receptors were gathered from a man aged 35-49 years in good health and CMV-seropositive. Each CDR3 is given with its conserved first and last residue. Each record gives: CDR3 length, V gene, D gene, J gene, CDR3 protein, CDR3 DNA. D genes are given only for firm matches.

14	TRBV5-1	TRBD1	TRBJ1-2	CASSLAGDRGGYTF	TGCGCCAGCAGCTTGGCGGGGGACAGGGGTGGCTACACCTTC
13	TRBV11-3	TRBD1	TRBJ1-1	CASSSGGWTEAFF	TGTGCCAGCAGCTCAGGGGGCTGGACTGAAGCTTTCTTT
16	TRBV28	TRBD2	TRBJ2-3	CASSADSSGRMDTQYF	TGTGCCAGCAGCGCCGACTCTAGCGGGAGGATGGATACGCAGTATTTT
14	TRBV7-3	TRBD1	TRBJ2-7	CASSDRGFQDEQYF	TGTGCCAGCAGCGACAGGGGGTTTCAGGACGAGCAGTACTTC
14	TRBV18	TRBD1	TRBJ1-4	CASSQDRVVEKLFF	TGTGCCAGCTCACAGGACAGGGTTGTTGAAAAACTGTTTTTT
17	TRBV7-2	NA	TRBJ2-1	CASSLDFPAGSANEQFF	TGTGCCAGCAGCTTAGATTTCCCAGCGGGTTCGGCTAATGAGCAGTTCTTC
14	TRBV6-1	TRBD1	TRBJ1-1	CASSRDRMNTEAFF	TGTGCCAGCAGTAGGGACAGAATGAACACTGAAGCTTTCTTT
18	TRBV19	NA	TRBJ2-3	CASSGRTVAGTSTDTQYF	TGTGCCAGTAGTGGAAGGACTGTCGCCGGTACTAGCACAGATACGCAGTATTTT
15	TRBV14	NA	TRBJ1-4	CASSQEAGFNEKLFF	TGTGCCAGCAGCCAAGAGGCAGGCTTTAATGAAAAACTGTTTTTT
14	TRBV2	TRBD1	TRBJ2-7	CASSPWDSPYEQYF	TGTGCCAGCAGCCCCTGGGACAGCCCCTACGAGCAGTACTTC
13	TRBV6-5	TRBD1	TRBJ1-5	CASSYRGDQPQHF	TGTGCCAGCAGCTACAGGGGTGATCAGCCCCAGCATTTT
12	TRBV29-1	TRBD1	TRBJ1-1	CSARQGDTEAFF	TGCAGCGCCCGACAGGGAGACACTGAAGCTTTCTTT
16	TRBV5-6	TRBD1	TRBJ1-4	CASSLEGGSTNEKLFF	TGTGCCAGCAGCTTGGAAGGGGGCTCAACTAATGAAAAACTGTTTTTT
17	TRBV7-9	TRBD1	TRBJ1-1	CASSPVPGQGMNTEAFF	TGTGCCAGCAGCCCAGTCCCGGGACAGGGGATGAACACTGAAGCTTTCTTT